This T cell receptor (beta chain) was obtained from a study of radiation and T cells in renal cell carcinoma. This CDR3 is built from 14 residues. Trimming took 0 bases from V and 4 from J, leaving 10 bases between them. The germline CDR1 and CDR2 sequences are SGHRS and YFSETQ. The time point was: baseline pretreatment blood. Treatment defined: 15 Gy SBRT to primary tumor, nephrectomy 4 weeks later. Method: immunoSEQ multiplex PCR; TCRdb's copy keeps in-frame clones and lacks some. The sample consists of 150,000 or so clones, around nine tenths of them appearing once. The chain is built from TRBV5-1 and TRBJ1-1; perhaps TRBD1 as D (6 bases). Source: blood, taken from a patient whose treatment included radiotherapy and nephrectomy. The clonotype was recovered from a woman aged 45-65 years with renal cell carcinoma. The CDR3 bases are TGCGCCAGCAGCTTGGGGGGGCCGGGCACTGAAGCTTTCTTT. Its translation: CASSLGGPGTEAFF. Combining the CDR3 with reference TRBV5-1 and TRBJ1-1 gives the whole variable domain KAGVTQTPRYLIKTRGQQVTLSCSPISGHRSVSWYQQTPGQGLQFLFEYFSETQRNKGNFPGRFSGRQFSNSRSEMNVSTLELGDSALYLCASSLGGPGTEAFFGQGTRLTVV.